The rows below give T cell receptor beta chains drawn from one sample of a study of blood T cell repertoires in COVID-19. Clones were sequenced by immunoSEQ multiplex PCR, and TCRdb holds only the in-frame ones, with some missing. Of a few hundred thousand clones in the sample, 75% to 90% were seen once. Input material: PBMCs or T cells enriched from blood (not recorded which). The source is a man aged 25-45 years who had recovered from COVID-19. The CDR3 runs from the conserved cysteine through the conserved F or W. Each record gives: J gene, V gene, clone size, CDR3 length, D gene, CDR3 DNA, CDR3 protein. D genes are given only for firm matches. Size tells how often a clone was seen (once, few, many) or the class of an expanded clone, and some rows leave it out.

J: TRBJ1-2; V: TRBV30; size: NA; length: 15; D: NA; DNA: TGTGCCTGGAGTGTCAGACGGGGGACTAACTATGGCTACACCTTC; CDR3: CAWSVRRGTNYGYTF
J: TRBJ1-1; V: TRBV27; size: NA; length: 14; D: TRBD1; DNA: TGTGCCAGCATTCCGGACAGGGATCGTGGTGAAGCTTTCTTT; CDR3: CASIPDRDRGEAFF
J: TRBJ2-7; V: TRBV2; size: NA; length: 15; D: TRBD1; DNA: TGTGCCAGCACCCTAGGGGGGACAGGGGATTACGAGCAGTACTTC; CDR3: CASTLGGTGDYEQYF
J: TRBJ2-7; V: TRBV9; size: NA; length: 14; D: NA; DNA: TGTGCCAGCAGCGTAGGGTGGCTAGACCGCGAGCAGTACTTC; CDR3: CASSVGWLDREQYF
J: TRBJ1-2; V: TRBV19; size: NA; length: 13; D: TRBD1; DNA: TGTGCCAGTACCCCCGCAGGGGGTTATGGCTACACCTTC; CDR3: CASTPAGGYGYTF
J: TRBJ2-2; V: TRBV4-1; size: NA; length: 16; D: TRBD2; DNA: TGCGCCAGCAGCGAAACATCGGGGGGGAACACCGGGGAGCTGTTTTTT; CDR3: CASSETSGGNTGELFF
J: TRBJ1-1; V: TRBV29-1; size: few; length: 15; D: NA; DNA: TGCAGCGTTGTCTATTGGGGCCGGAAGTACACTGAAGCTTTCTTT; CDR3: CSVVYWGRKYTEAFF
J: TRBJ1-1; V: TRBV3-1/TRBV3-2; size: NA; length: 14; D: TRBD1; DNA: TGTGCCAGCCGGACACAGGGGGCAGTTGGTGAAGCTTTCTTT; CDR3: CASRTQGAVGEAFF
J: TRBJ1-4; V: TRBV6-5; size: NA; length: 13; D: NA; DNA: TGTGCCAGCATGACAAGTTTCAATGAAAAACTGTTTTTT; CDR3: CASMTSFNEKLFF
J: TRBJ2-1; V: TRBV11-1; size: NA; length: 15; D: TRBD2; DNA: TGTGCCAGCTCACTCGGGACTAGCGGGGGGCATGAGCAGTTCTTC; CDR3: CASSLGTSGGHEQFF
J: TRBJ1-3; V: TRBV30; size: NA; length: 13; D: TRBD1; DNA: TGTGCCTGGAGTTCGGGACAGAGAAACACCATATATTTT; CDR3: CAWSSGQRNTIYF
J: TRBJ2-6; V: TRBV7-3; size: NA; length: 17; D: NA; DNA: TGTGCCAGCAGCGGAGGGGGCGCGGTAACTGGGGCCAACGTCCTGACTTTC; CDR3: CASSGGGAVTGANVLTF
J: TRBJ2-6; V: TRBV9; size: NA; length: 17; D: NA; DNA: TGTGCCAGCAGCCCCCGGACTCTCCAGGCAGGGGCCAACGTCCTGACTTTC; CDR3: CASSPRTLQAGANVLTF
J: TRBJ2-7; V: TRBV5-1; size: NA; length: 13; D: TRBD2; DNA: TGCGCCAGCGCCGGGGGAGGGTCCTACGAGCAGTACTTC; CDR3: CASAGGGSYEQYF
J: TRBJ1-2; V: TRBV20-1; size: once; length: 15; D: NA; DNA: TGCAGTGCTAGTAGGGCGACAGCCTCAGCGGGTGGCTACACCTTC; CDR3: CSASRATASAGGYTF
J: TRBJ2-1; V: TRBV12-5; size: few; length: 17; D: TRBD2; DNA: TGTGCTAGTGGTTTGTTCCCTAGCGGGGGTACATACAATGAGCAGTTCTTC; CDR3: CASGLFPSGGTYNEQFF
J: TRBJ1-3; V: TRBV9; size: NA; length: 17; D: TRBD1; DNA: TGTGCCAGCAGCCCCCAACTGACAGGGGATTACGGAAACACCATATATTTT; CDR3: CASSPQLTGDYGNTIYF
J: TRBJ1-5; V: TRBV5-1; size: NA; length: 15; D: NA; DNA: TGCGCCAGCAGCTTGGACGGGGTGGCAAATCAGCCCCAGCATTTT; CDR3: CASSLDGVANQPQHF
J: TRBJ1-6; V: TRBV5-6; size: NA; length: 15; D: NA; DNA: TGTGCCAGCAGGTCCGAGGGTACTGCGGATTCACCCCTCCACTTT; CDR3: CASRSEGTADSPLHF
J: TRBJ2-7; V: TRBV6-5; size: NA; length: 14; D: NA; DNA: TGTGCCAGCAGTTACCGAAACCAGGGGCACGAGCAGTACTTC; CDR3: CASSYRNQGHEQYF
J: TRBJ2-2; V: TRBV4-1; size: once; length: 15; D: NA; DNA: TGCGCCAGCAGCCAAGATCGGGGTTACACCGGGGAGCTGTTTTTT; CDR3: CASSQDRGYTGELFF
J: TRBJ1-5; V: TRBV4-3; size: NA; length: 14; D: NA; DNA: TGCGCCAGCAGCCAAGATGGGCTGGATCAGCCCCAGCATTTT; CDR3: CASSQDGLDQPQHF
J: TRBJ1-1; V: TRBV5-4; size: NA; length: 14; D: NA; DNA: TGTGCCAGCAGCTTGGCCAGGATGAACACTGAAGCTTTCTTT; CDR3: CASSLARMNTEAFF
J: TRBJ1-6; V: TRBV7-3; size: NA; length: 16; D: NA; DNA: TGTGCCAGCAGCTTAAATCGGCGGGATCTTGGGTCACCCCTCCACTTT; CDR3: CASSLNRRDLGSPLHF
J: TRBJ2-5; V: TRBV10-3; size: once; length: 11; D: NA; DNA: TGTGCCATCCGGGGGGCGGAGACCCAGTACTTC; CDR3: CAIRGAETQYF
J: TRBJ2-7; V: TRBV13; size: NA; length: 14; D: NA; DNA: TGTGCCAGCAGCTTAGGCCGACTTTACTACGAGCAGTACTTC; CDR3: CASSLGRLYYEQYF
J: TRBJ1-2; V: TRBV6-5; size: NA; length: 14; D: NA; DNA: TGTGCCAGCAGCTTACACGGGGGAGGGAATGGCTACACCTTC; CDR3: CASSLHGGGNGYTF
J: TRBJ2-3; V: TRBV7-2; size: NA; length: 15; D: NA; DNA: TGTGCCAGCAGCTCCACACAATTATGGGAGGATACGCAGTATTTT; CDR3: CASSSTQLWEDTQYF
J: TRBJ1-5; V: TRBV18; size: NA; length: 13; D: NA; DNA: TGTGCCAGCTCACAGGGGGGCAATCAGCCCCAGCATTTT; CDR3: CASSQGGNQPQHF
J: TRBJ2-1; V: TRBV11-2; size: NA; length: 12; D: NA; DNA: TGTGCCAGCAGCTTAGGTCAGGGCGAGCAGTTCTTC; CDR3: CASSLGQGEQFF
J: TRBJ1-2; V: TRBV11-2; size: once; length: 15; D: TRBD1; DNA: TGTGCCAGCAGCTTGGGAGAACCGGGACAGCGGAGATTCACCTTC; CDR3: CASSLGEPGQRRFTF
J: TRBJ1-1; V: TRBV18; size: NA; length: 13; D: NA; DNA: TGTGCCAGCTCACCACGGGGAGGGTCTGAAGCTTTCTTT; CDR3: CASSPRGGSEAFF
J: TRBJ1-2; V: TRBV27; size: NA; length: 15; D: NA; DNA: TGTGCCAGCAGTCCCCTGGACAGACCTACCTATGGCTACACCTTC; CDR3: CASSPLDRPTYGYTF
J: TRBJ2-1; V: TRBV25-1; size: NA; length: 16; D: TRBD1; DNA: TGTGCCAGCAGTGACCGTGGACAGGGCGGCTACAATGAGCAGTTCTTC; CDR3: CASSDRGQGGYNEQFF